This record looks at one TCR beta chain sequence and its context. What it recognizes is unknown. CDR3 size: 14 residues. V was pared by 2 bases and J by 6 bases, with 2 bases of the junction left unmatched. Germline V gene lookup returns CDR1 SGHRS and CDR2 YFSETQ. Ophthalmopathy cases met thresholds of Clinical Activity Score at least 3, NOSPECS grade at least 4 and duration under 3 months. The data derive from a study of T cells in Graves' hyperthyroidism and ophthalmopathy. Study results and limitations: Most thyroid clonotypes expanded above 0.001 were also detected in blood. Stable hyperthyroidism was told apart from ophthalmopathy by a model built on 13 V-J features. Median prediction lead before ophthalmopathy onset was about 6.5 months with the model.

RNA transcripts served as the template for amplifying TCR beta CDR3 regions. Primed by the HTBI set, a first-round RT-PCR was run on the TCR CDR3. TCRdb itself ran the multiplex PCR reads through MiXCR, one entry per CDR3 protein. The sample comprises 450,000 to 550,000 distinct CDR3 sequences, roughly 25% of which are singletons, and about 11% rests with the top ten. This TCR derives from a woman younger than 45 with Graves' ophthalmopathy. The specimen was blood. J is TRBJ1-6 and V is TRBV5-1; 7 nucleotides match TRBD1. CDR3 sequence: CASSFRQGNSPLHF. DNA of the CDR3: TGCGCCAGCAGCTTTCGACAGGGTAATTCACCCCTCCACTTT. The variable domain in full, completed from reference TRBV5-1 and TRBJ1-6, reads KAGVTQTPRYLIKTRGQQVTLSCSPISGHRSVSWYQQTPGQGLQFLFEYFSETQRNKGNFPGRFSGRQFSNSRSEMNVSTLELGDSALYLCASSFRQGNSPLHFGNGTRLTVT.